The 14 T cell receptor beta chains reported below all come from one sample, sequenced in a study of Graves' ophthalmopathy and Graves' hyperthyroidism. As the template, RNA transcripts were used to amplify TCR beta CDR3 regions. An initial RT-PCR round employing HTBI primers preceded a second-round multiplex PCR. TCRdb fed the multiplex PCR reads into MiXCR, producing one record per CDR3 protein. The sample has about 220,000 distinct CDR3 sequences, 20% to 25% seen once; the top ten hold 35% to 55%. Source material: peripheral blood. The origin of the receptors is a woman aged 45-60 years with Graves' ophthalmopathy.

This clonotype was detected ten times or more. The V gene is TRBV12-3 or TRBV12-4, the J gene TRBJ1-1; D unclear. The CDR3 covers 13 residues. The V and J ends lost 6 bases and 1 base respectively, with 9 bases between them. The CDR3 is CASSREGNTEAFF. DNA for the CDR3: TGTGCCAGCAGCCGCGAGGGGAACACTGAAGCTTTCTTT.

The chain couples TRBV7-9 to TRBJ2-7, with D perhaps being TRBD1 or TRBD2 (5 bases each). Germline V CDR1 and CDR2: SEHNR, FQNEAQ (reference sequence). V was pared by 3 bases and J by 0 bases, with 9 bases between. The CDR3 is made up of 14 amino acids. The CDR3 loop is CASSFRDGSYEQYF. The CDR3 DNA reads TGTGCCAGCAGCTTCCGGGACGGCTCCTACGAGCAGTACTTC.

The genes are TRBV2 and TRBJ2-7, with 7 bases fitting TRBD1. J was trimmed by 3 bases and V by 3 bases; bases with no gene match: 5. Per the germline V gene, CDR1 is SNHLY and CDR2 is FYNNEI. The length of the CDR3 is 14 residues. CDR3 region: CASSEGQNLYEQYF. The CDR3 DNA reads TGTGCCAGCAGTGAGGGACAGAACCTCTACGAGCAGTACTTC.

This clonotype was seen ten or more times. The V and J genes are TRBV5-1 and TRBJ1-5; D is unclear. The V and J ends lost 0 bases and 0 bases respectively, with 7 bases between them. The germline V gene has CDR1 SGHRS and CDR2 YFSETQ. The CDR3 consists of 15 residues. Here the CDR3 DNA reads TGCGCCAGCAGCTTGGATGGGAATAGCAATCAGCCCCAGCATTTT. It specifies CASSLDGNSNQPQHF.

This clonotype appeared many times. The gene calls are TRBV19 and TRBJ1-2; D gene uncertain. Trimming pared 6 bases from V and 5 bases from J, leaving 16 bases between. In germline, CDR1 is LNHDA, CDR2 SQIVND (reference sequence). The CDR3 totals 14 residues. The CDR3 region is CASRDRPRSYGYTF. For the CDR3, the DNA is TGTGCCAGTAGGGATAGACCCAGGTCTTATGGCTACACCTTC.

This clonotype was seen repeatedly, ten times or more. The genes are TRBV19 and TRBJ1-1; D perhaps matches TRBD1 (6 bases). This CDR3 contains 11 residues. The germline V gene encodes CDR1 LNHDA and CDR2 SQIVND (reference sequence). V was pared by 5 bases and J by 8 bases, with 9 bases between. In nucleotides, the CDR3 is TGTGCCAGTAGTTTTGACAGGGAAGCTTTCTTT. This sequence encodes CASSFDREAFF.

This clonotype showed up many times. The J gene is TRBJ2-7, the V gene TRBV12-3 or TRBV12-4; 9 nucleotides line up with TRBD2. The V gene end was trimmed by 2 bases and the J gene end by 3 bases; junction bases not matched to a gene: 8. This CDR3 spans 16 amino acids. The CDR3 sequence: CASSLISGGSGYEQYF. As DNA, the CDR3 is TGTGCCAGCAGTTTAATTAGCGGGGGATCGGGCTACGAGCAGTACTTC.

Many counts were recorded for this clonotype. The chain has TRBV29-1 and TRBJ1-1; D is perhaps TRBD1 (6 bases). The ends were cut back, 5 bases at V and 5 bases at J, with 18 bases in the middle. The CDR3 consists of 14 residues. Per the germline V gene, CDR1 is SQVTM and CDR2 is ANQGSEA. The CDR3 spells CSVQGIYAGTEAFF. In nucleotides, the CDR3 is TGCAGCGTTCAGGGGATTTACGCGGGTACTGAAGCTTTCTTT.

The rearrangement links TRBV10-3 to TRBJ2-7, with 7 bases fitting TRBD2. Looked up from germline, CDR1 is ENHRY and CDR2 is SYGVKD. Unmatched junction bases numbered 9, after V lost 4 bases and J lost 3 bases. The length of the CDR3 is 15 residues. CDR3 protein: CAISVWGSGRYEQYF. The CDR3 DNA is TGTGCCATCAGTGTTTGGGGTAGCGGGCGCTACGAGCAGTACTTC.

There are many counts of this clonotype. The chain is built from TRBV28 and TRBJ1-1; D is perhaps TRBD1 (5 bases). The CDR3 spans 15 residues. From germline, CDR1 is MDHEN and CDR2 SYDVKM. V shed 5 bases and J shed 0 bases, with 13 bases lying between them. In DNA form, the CDR3 reads TGTGCCAGCAGTAGCCCGACAGTTATGAACACTGAAGCTTTCTTT. It codes for CASSSPTVMNTEAFF.

This sequence joins TRBV6-5 and TRBJ2-7, with 9 bases fitting TRBD1. Germline V gives CDR1 MNHEY, CDR2 SVGAGI. CDR3 size: 16 residues. With V trimmed by 0 bases and J by 3 bases, 6 bases remained unmatched. The CDR3 is CASSYSYDRGVYEQYF. Written as DNA, the CDR3 is TGTGCCAGCAGTTACTCCTATGACAGGGGGGTCTACGAGCAGTACTTC.

This clonotype was seen repeatedly, ten times or more. The chain couples TRBV9 to TRBJ1-3; TRBD1 agrees at 8 bases. Germline V gene data show CDR1 as SGDLS and CDR2 as YYNGEE. V lost 3 bases to trimming and J lost 0 bases; unmatched junction nucleotides: 8. CDR3 length equals 17 residues. DNA for the CDR3: TGTGCCAGCAGCGAAGGACAGGGACTGAGCTCTGGAAACACCATATATTTT. Protein product: CASSEGQGLSSGNTIYF.

This clonotype was recorded at least ten times. The chain uses TRBV28 and TRBJ2-7, with TRBD1 identical over 7 bases. There are 12 residues in the CDR3. Germline CDR1 reads MDHEN; CDR2 reads SYDVKM. Losses at the gene ends were 11 bases for V and 2 bases for J; bases not matched to a gene: 6. For the CDR3, the DNA is TGTGCCGTCGGGACAGCAACCTACGAGCAGTACTTC. This sequence encodes CAVGTATYEQYF.

There are many counts of this clonotype. The chain combines TRBV30 with TRBJ2-7; D is unresolved. The ends were cut back, 2 bases at V and 7 bases at J, with 12 bases in the middle. The CDR3 extends over 12 amino acids. Germline V gene lookup returns CDR1 GTSNPN and CDR2 SVGIG (reference sequence). The CDR3 here is CAWSLTPREQYF. For the CDR3, the DNA is TGTGCCTGGAGTTTGACACCCCGGGAGCAGTACTTC.